This T cell receptor beta chain was profiled in a study of T-cell reconstitution after alpha-beta-depleted transplantation in children. Unique molecular identifiers featured in how the TCRbeta library was prepared. MiXCR was run by TCRdb on the PCR reads, yielding one entry per CDR3 protein. The table shows roughly 170,000 distinct CDR3 sequences, with approximately 7% occurring only once. This clonotype showed up many times. This TCR was recovered from a human donor who donated a stem cell graft to a child with Wiskott-Aldrich syndrome. Sample: PBMCs from the stem cell graft donor, taken from the stem cell graft.

The CDR3 DNA is TGTGCCAGCAGCTTGCCCCACAGGGATTCACCCCTCCACTTT. It encodes CASSLPHRDSPLHF. This chain links TRBV7-2 with TRBJ1-6; a possible D gene is TRBD1 (6 bases). With 3 bases removed from V and 8 bases from J, the gap between germline ends came to 11 bases. Germline CDR1 is SGHTA and CDR2 is FQGNSA. The CDR3 runs 14 residues.